This T cell receptor beta chain was captured in a study of T cell responses to AZD1222 COVID-19 vaccine. The CDR3 runs 16 residues. V shed 4 bases and J 4 bases; nucleotides not matched to a gene: 9. Germline V gene sequence: CDR1 ENHRY, CDR2 SYGVKD. Sequencing was performed with immunoSEQ multiplex PCR; in TCRdb, only in-frame clones are kept and a portion is missing. The sample has about 150,000 clones, roughly 84% seen once; the top ten hold approximately 4.7%. Sequencing used peripheral blood, obtained 28 days after the second AZD1222 dose. The rearrangement joins TRBV10-3 to TRBJ2-7; 11 bases agree with TRBD2. The TCR originated in an adult who received the AZD1222 COVID-19 vaccine. The DNA for the CDR3 is TGTGCCATCAGTGGGGTAGCGGGGGGGCCCTTTTACGAGCAGTACTTC. Protein: CAISGVAGGPFYEQYF.